The rows below give T cell receptor beta chains drawn from one sample of a study of identical twins. Using its own MiXCR run on the 5' RACE reads, TCRdb lists one record per CDR3 protein. The sample includes around 1.7 million distinct CDR3 sequences, under 35% of them seen just once. The sample was cord blood. These receptors all come from a newborn girl in good health. Both conserved end residues are part of each CDR3. A D gene is named only where the DNA matches it firmly. Clone size appears in some rows only: once, few, many, or a class for an expanded clone.

CASSPGTGGVAFF,TGTGCCAGCAGTCCCGGGACAGGGGGAGTAGCTTTCTTT,TRBD1,TRBV12-3/TRBV12-4,few,TRBJ1-1
CASSHNPTGEAFF,TGTGCCAGCAGCCACAACCCGACAGGGGAAGCTTTCTTT,TRBD1,TRBV7-8,NA,TRBJ1-1
CAISLTSGNSYEQYF,TGTGCCATCAGCTTGACTAGCGGAAACTCCTACGAGCAGTACTTC,TRBD2,TRBV10-3,NA,TRBJ2-7
CASSFDRARDNEKLFF,TGTGCCAGCAGCTTCGACAGGGCGAGGGATAATGAAAAACTGTTTTTT,TRBD1,TRBV7-9,NA,TRBJ1-4
CASSQVAGLNTGELFF,TGTGCCAGCAGCCAGGTAGCGGGCCTGAACACCGGGGAGCTGTTTTTT,TRBD2,TRBV11-2,NA,TRBJ2-2
CAGTHSGRAPYNEQFF,TGTGCCGGCACCCATAGCGGGAGGGCTCCCTACAATGAGCAGTTCTTC,TRBD2,TRBV12-3/TRBV12-4,NA,TRBJ2-1
CASSLVSEIDTQYF,TGTGCCAGCAGCCTGGTTTCGGAAATAGATACGCAGTATTTT,NA,TRBV7-9,NA,TRBJ2-3
CASSLGTSREGTDTQYF,TGTGCCAGCAGCTTAGGTACTAGCCGGGAGGGCACAGATACGCAGTATTTT,TRBD2,TRBV7-9,NA,TRBJ2-3
CASSFPDVTDTQYF,TGTGCCAGCAGTTTCCCGGACGTCACAGATACGCAGTATTTT,NA,TRBV5-5,many,TRBJ2-3
CASSQTGLGGYTF,TGCGCCAGCAGCCAAACAGGTCTCGGGGGCTACACCTTC,NA,TRBV4-1,NA,TRBJ1-2
CASSQQGLAGPYNEQFF,TGCGCCAGCAGCCAACAGGGACTAGCGGGACCCTACAATGAGCAGTTCTTC,TRBD2,TRBV4-1,few,TRBJ2-1
CASSLLCRGHEQYF,TGTGCCAGCAGTTTATTATGCAGGGGCCACGAGCAGTACTTC,NA,TRBV28,NA,TRBJ2-7
CASSLGYFTGAEFLEAFF,TGTGCCAGCAGTTTAGGGTATTTTACAGGGGCAGAGTTTCTTGAAGCTTTCTTT,TRBD1,TRBV12-3/TRBV12-4,few,TRBJ1-1
CASSQLRGGLHEQYF,TGTGCCAGCAGCCAACTTAGGGGGGGTCTCCACGAGCAGTACTTC,NA,TRBV3-1,NA,TRBJ2-7
CSARDGLAGVIFSYEQYF,TGCAGTGCTAGAGATGGACTAGCGGGGGTCATTTTTTCCTACGAGCAGTACTTC,TRBD2,TRBV20-1,many,TRBJ2-7
CAIGESSWTGGSPLHF,TGTGCCATCGGTGAGTCGTCTTGGACAGGGGGTTCACCCCTCCACTTT,TRBD1,TRBV10-3,NA,TRBJ1-6
CASSPYRGAANEQFF,TGTGCCAGCTCACCGTACAGGGGAGCGGCCAATGAGCAGTTCTTC,TRBD1,TRBV18,NA,TRBJ2-1
CASSLGSALGGYTF,TGCGCCAGCAGCTTGGGGTCGGCCCTTGGGGGCTACACCTTC,NA,TRBV5-1,once,TRBJ1-2
CATSDFTDGYTF,TGTGCCACCAGTGATTTTACAGACGGCTACACCTTC,NA,TRBV24-1,NA,TRBJ1-2
CSARGSQWGEQFF,TGCAGTGCTAGAGGGTCCCAGTGGGGTGAGCAGTTCTTC,NA,TRBV20-1,NA,TRBJ2-1
CASSEWQDLNEQFF,TGTGCCAGCAGTGAGTGGCAGGACCTTAATGAGCAGTTCTTC,NA,TRBV25-1,NA,TRBJ2-1
CASSVGGAGYSYEQYF,TGTGCCAGCAGTGTGGGAGGGGCAGGTTACTCCTACGAGCAGTACTTC,TRBD2,TRBV27,NA,TRBJ2-7
CAIRGVWGTDTQYF,TGTGCCATCAGGGGTGTCTGGGGCACAGATACGCAGTATTTT,NA,TRBV10-3,NA,TRBJ2-3
CASSVSGSAASYEQYF,TGTGCCAGCAGCGTTAGCGGGAGCGCCGCCTCCTACGAGCAGTACTTC,TRBD2,TRBV9,NA,TRBJ2-7